The 10 T cell receptor beta chains below come from one sample, sequenced in a study of graft-versus-host responses after intestinal transplantation. Produced via immunoSEQ multiplex PCR; TCRdb's table is partial and in-frame only. The data hold about 80,000 clones, with approximately 88% observed a single time. No antigens are known for them. This specimen was unstimulated CD4+ T cells sorted from spleen or lymph node cells, taken before intestinal transplant. Every receptor here comes from a human donor who received an intestinal transplant.

This rearrangement joins TRBV28 to TRBJ1-2, with 7 positions matching TRBD1. V dropped 5 bases and J dropped 2; count of bases not matched to a gene: 2. The CDR3 is 13 amino acids. The V gene's germline CDR1 is MDHEN and CDR2 SYDVKM. CDR3 sequence: CASSTGVNYGYTF. For the CDR3, the DNA is TGTGCCAGCAGTACAGGGGTGAACTATGGCTACACCTTC.

This clone has just one count. The rearrangement uses TRBV2 and TRBJ2-5, with 10 bases lining up with TRBD1. This CDR3 has 14 amino acids. The ends lost 8 bases at V and 5 bases at J; junction bases unmatched: 8. Germline CDR1 SNHLY, CDR2 FYNNEI. CDR3: CASGRDRGGETQYF. The CDR3 bases are TGTGCCAGCGGCCGGGACAGGGGTGGGGAGACCCAGTACTTC.

V gene TRBV6-1 combines with J gene TRBJ1-1; D gene ambiguous. The CDR3 length is 14 residues. Germline lookup yields CDR1 MNHNS and CDR2 SASEGT. Trimming shortened V by 2 bases and J by 3 bases, and 10 bases separated the two germline ends. This chain's CDR3 is CASSEYPGYTEAFF. CDR3 DNA sequence: TGTGCCAGCAGTGAATACCCAGGTTACACTGAAGCTTTCTTT.

This chain joins TRBV28 and TRBJ2-7; a weak D match, TRBD2 (6 bases). The CDR3 covers 14 residues. Germline CDR1 reads MDHEN; CDR2 reads SYDVKM. V was cut by 7 bases and J by 4 bases, with 17 bases left in between. The CDR3 DNA reads as TGTGCCAGCACCCAATCAGGCGGGAAATACGAGCAGTACTTC. Translating it yields CASTQSGGKYEQYF.

The genes are TRBV10-1 and TRBJ2-1; D might be TRBD2 (7 bases). Germline V gene lookup returns CDR1 WNHNN and CDR2 SYGVQD (reference sequence). Trimming took 6 bases from V and 5 from J, leaving 14 bases between them. The CDR3 covers 14 residues. For the CDR3, the DNA is TGCGCCAGCAGCCGGGGGGCCGGGAACAATGAGCAGTTCTTC. It is translated as CASSRGAGNNEQFF.

V gene TRBV9 combines with J gene TRBJ2-7; no definite D call. Trimming shortened V by 4 bases and J by 1 base, and 12 bases separated the two germline ends. The germline V gene has CDR1 SGDLS and CDR2 YYNGEE. The CDR3 totals 14 residues. CDR3 nucleotides: TGTGCCAGCAGCACGACGTCGGGTTCCTACGAGCAGTACTTC. Translating it yields CASSTTSGSYEQYF.

The rearrangement uses TRBV7-3 and TRBJ2-5; D gene ambiguous. The germline gives CDR1 SGHTA, CDR2 FQGTGA. V was cut by 5 bases and J by 1 base, with 8 bases left in between. This CDR3 is 13 amino acids long. The CDR3 region has the DNA TGTGCCAGCAGCCCTAGGATCCAAGAGACCCAGTACTTC. Amino acid sequence: CASSPRIQETQYF.

The chain uses TRBV6-6 and TRBJ2-4, with 10 positions matching TRBD2. The CDR3 length is 15 residues. CDR1 MNHNY and CDR2 SVGAGI come from the germline V gene (reference sequence). V shed 2 bases, J shed 7 bases, and the junction held 5 bases outside the gene matches. CDR3 coding DNA: TGTGCCAGCAGTTACATCCTAGCGGGAGATAACATTCAGTACTTC. It specifies CASSYILAGDNIQYF.

This sequence joins TRBV18 and TRBJ1-2; D possibly corresponds to TRBD1 (5 bases). Trimming removed 6 bases at V and 8 bases at J, with 22 bases between. The CDR3 length is 15 residues. The V gene's germline CDR1 is KGHSH and CDR2 LQKENI. The CDR3 DNA is TGTGCCAGCTCCCCCCGACAGCCCGGAGGGGAGGGCTACACCTTC. The encoded protein is CASSPRQPGGEGYTF.

The rearrangement uses TRBV7-3 and TRBJ1-2; the D gene is possibly TRBD1 (6 bases). This CDR3 is 13 amino acids long. V was clipped by 5 bases and J by 4 bases, with 11 bases between them. The germline V gene encodes CDR1 SGHTA and CDR2 FQGTGA. CDR3 nucleotides: TGTGCCAGCAGCCCCGGGACACCCTATGGCTACACCTTC. Its translation: CASSPGTPYGYTF.